The T cell receptor beta chain under discussion was sequenced for a study of cytomegalovirus exposure and HLA in healthy donors. Across the whole study: A data release that came early held tens of millions of unique TCRs from HLA-typed donors. Study observations and caveats: Later, an analysis found that common viral pathogens appeared to be linked with several of the most significant clusters. HLA restriction was apparent for most CMV-associated TCR beta chains in a later analysis.

Worth noting for this clone: Its antigen is still unknown.

The study ran its PCR with 60 Vbeta and 13 Jbeta primers. Sequencing used immunoSEQ multiplex PCR; TCRdb keeps in-frame clones, though not all of them. The data show about 260,000 clones, with around four fifths seen just once and roughly 2% held by the top ten. CDR1 SNHLY and CDR2 FYNNEI come from the germline V gene. Trimming cost V 5 bases and J 0 bases, with 19 bases left between them. The CDR3 loop spans 17 amino acids. What was sequenced was PBMCs. The TCR originated in a woman aged 40 to 50 in good health and CMV-seropositive. The J gene is TRBJ1-1, the V gene TRBV2, with D possibly matching TRBD1 (6 bases). Here the CDR3 reads CASSQGWDTSMNTEAFF. CDR3 nucleotides: TGTGCCAGCAGTCAAGGGTGGGACACCTCGATGAACACTGAAGCTTTCTTT. Variable domain in full (rest from reference TRBV2 and TRBJ1-1): EPEVTQTPSHQVTQMGQEVILRCVPISNHLYFYWYRQILGQKVEFLVSFYNNEISEKSEIFDDQFSVERPDGSNFTLKIRSTKLEDSAMYFCASSQGWDTSMNTEAFFGQGTRLTVV.